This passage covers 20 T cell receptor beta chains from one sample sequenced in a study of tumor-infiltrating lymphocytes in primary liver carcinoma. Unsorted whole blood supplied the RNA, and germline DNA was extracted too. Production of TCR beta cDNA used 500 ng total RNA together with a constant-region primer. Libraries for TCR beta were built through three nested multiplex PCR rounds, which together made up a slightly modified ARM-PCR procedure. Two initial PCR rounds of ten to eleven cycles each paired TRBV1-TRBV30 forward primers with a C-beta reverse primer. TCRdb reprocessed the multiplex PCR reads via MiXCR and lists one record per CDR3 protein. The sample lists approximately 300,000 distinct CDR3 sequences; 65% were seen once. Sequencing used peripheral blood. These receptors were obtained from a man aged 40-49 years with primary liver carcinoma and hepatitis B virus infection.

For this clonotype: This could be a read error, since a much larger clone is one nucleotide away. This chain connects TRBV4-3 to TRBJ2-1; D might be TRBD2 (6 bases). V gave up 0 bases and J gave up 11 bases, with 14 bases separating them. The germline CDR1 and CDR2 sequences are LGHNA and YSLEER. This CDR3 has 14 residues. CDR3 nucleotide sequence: TGCGCCAGCAGCCAAGATGGAGGGGAGAATAAGCAGTTCTTC. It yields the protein CASSQDGGENKQFF.

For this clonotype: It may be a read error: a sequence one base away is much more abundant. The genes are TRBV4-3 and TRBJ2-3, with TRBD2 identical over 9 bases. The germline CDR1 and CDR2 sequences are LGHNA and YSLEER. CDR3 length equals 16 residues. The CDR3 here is CVSSQGSSGISDTQYF. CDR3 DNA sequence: TGCGTCAGCAGCCAAGGGTCTAGCGGGATCTCAGATACGCAGTATTTT.

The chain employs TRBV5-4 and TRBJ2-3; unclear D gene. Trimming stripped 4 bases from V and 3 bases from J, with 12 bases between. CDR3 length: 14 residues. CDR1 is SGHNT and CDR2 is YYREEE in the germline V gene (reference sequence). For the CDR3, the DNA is TGTGCCAGCAGCACGGAGTATCGAACAGATACGCAGTATTTT. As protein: CASSTEYRTDTQYF.

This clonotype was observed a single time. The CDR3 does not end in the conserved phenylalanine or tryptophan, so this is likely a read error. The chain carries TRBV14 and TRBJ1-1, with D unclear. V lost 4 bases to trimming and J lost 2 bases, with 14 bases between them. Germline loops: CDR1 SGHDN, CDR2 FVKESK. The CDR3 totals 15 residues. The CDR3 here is CASSPQPRLNTEAFL. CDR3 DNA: TGTGCCAGCAGCCCTCAACCGCGGCTTAACACTGAAGCTTTCCTT.

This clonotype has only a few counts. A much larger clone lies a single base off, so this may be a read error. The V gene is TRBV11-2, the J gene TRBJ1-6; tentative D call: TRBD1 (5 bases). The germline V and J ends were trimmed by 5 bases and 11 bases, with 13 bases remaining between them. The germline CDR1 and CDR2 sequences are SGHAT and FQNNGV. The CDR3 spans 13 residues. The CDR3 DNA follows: TGTGCCAGCAGCCTGTCCGGGACTCCACCCCTCCACTTT. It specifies CASSLSGTPPLHF.

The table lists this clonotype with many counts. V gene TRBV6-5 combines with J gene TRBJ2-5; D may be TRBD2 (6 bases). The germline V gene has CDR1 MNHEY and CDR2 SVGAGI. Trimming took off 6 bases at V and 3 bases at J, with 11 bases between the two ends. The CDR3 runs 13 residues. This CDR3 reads CASRRTMEETQYF. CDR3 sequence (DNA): TGTGCCAGCAGACGGACTATGGAAGAGACCCAGTACTTC.

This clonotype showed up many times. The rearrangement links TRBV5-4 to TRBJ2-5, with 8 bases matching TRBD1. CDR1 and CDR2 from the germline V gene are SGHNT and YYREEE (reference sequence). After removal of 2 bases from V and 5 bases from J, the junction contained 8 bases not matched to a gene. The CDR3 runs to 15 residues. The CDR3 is CASSFEGDRRETQYF. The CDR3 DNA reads TGTGCCAGCAGCTTCGAGGGGGACAGGCGCGAGACCCAGTACTTC.

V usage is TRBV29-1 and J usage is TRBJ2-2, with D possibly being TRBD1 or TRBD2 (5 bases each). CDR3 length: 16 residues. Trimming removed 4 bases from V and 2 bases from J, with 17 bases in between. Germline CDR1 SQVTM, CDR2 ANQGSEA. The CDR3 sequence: CSVVKGESRNTGELFF. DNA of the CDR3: TGCAGCGTTGTGAAAGGGGAGTCTCGAAACACCGGGGAGCTGTTTTTT.

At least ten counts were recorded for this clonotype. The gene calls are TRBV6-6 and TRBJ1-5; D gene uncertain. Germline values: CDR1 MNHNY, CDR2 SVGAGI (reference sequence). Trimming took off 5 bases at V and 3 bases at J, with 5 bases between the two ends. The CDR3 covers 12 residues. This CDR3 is CASSPTNQPQHF. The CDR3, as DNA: TGTGCCAGCAGTCCAACCAATCAGCCCCAGCATTTT.

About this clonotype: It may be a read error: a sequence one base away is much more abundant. The CDR3 DNA reads as TGTGCCAGCAGCCGGCACCTCCGCGATGAGCAGTTCTTC. Protein product: CASSRHLRDEQFF. The chain carries TRBV4-2 and TRBJ2-1; D gene uncertain. Trimming stripped 4 bases from V and 8 bases from J, with 12 bases between. Germline V gives CDR1 LGHNA, CDR2 YNFKEQ. The CDR3 consists of 13 residues.

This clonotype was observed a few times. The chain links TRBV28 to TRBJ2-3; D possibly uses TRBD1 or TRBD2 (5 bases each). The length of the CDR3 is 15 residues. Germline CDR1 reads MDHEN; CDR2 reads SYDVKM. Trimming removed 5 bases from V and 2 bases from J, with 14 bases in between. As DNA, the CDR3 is TGTGCCAGCAGTCAACGTGGGGGACCCACAGATACGCAGTATTTT. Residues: CASSQRGGPTDTQYF. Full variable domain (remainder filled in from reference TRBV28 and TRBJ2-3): DVKVTQSSRYLVKRTGEKVFLECVQDMDHENMFWYRQDPGLGLRLIYFSYDVKMKEKGDIPEGYSVSREKKERFSLILESASTNQTSMYLCASSQRGGPTDTQYFGPGTRLTVL.

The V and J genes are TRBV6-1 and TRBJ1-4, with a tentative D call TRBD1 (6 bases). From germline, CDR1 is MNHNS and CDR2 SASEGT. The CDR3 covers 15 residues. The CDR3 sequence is CISTPHQGWNEKLFF. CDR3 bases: TGTATCAGCACCCCCCATCAGGGGTGGAATGAAAAACTGTTTTTT.

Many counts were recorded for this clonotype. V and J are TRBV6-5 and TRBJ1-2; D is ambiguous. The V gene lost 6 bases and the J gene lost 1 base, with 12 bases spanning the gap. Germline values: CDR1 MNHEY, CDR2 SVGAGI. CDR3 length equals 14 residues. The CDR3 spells CASRLDGNNYGYTF. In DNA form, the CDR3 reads TGTGCCAGCAGACTCGACGGGAATAACTATGGCTACACCTTC.

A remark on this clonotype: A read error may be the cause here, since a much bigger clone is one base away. CDR3 nucleotides: TGCGCCAGCAAACCTCCGGGGCAAGAGACCCAGTACTTC. This sequence encodes CASKPPGQETQYF. This rearrangement joins TRBV5-1 to TRBJ2-5; D might be TRBD2 (5 bases). The germline V gene has CDR1 SGHRS and CDR2 YFSETQ. This CDR3 spans 13 amino acids. Trimming cost V 6 bases and J 2 bases, with 11 bases left between them. The whole variable domain, filled in from reference TRBV5-1 and TRBJ2-5, reads KAGVTQTPRYLIKTRGQQVTLSCSPISGHRSVSWYQQTPGQGLQFLFEYFSETQRNKGNFPGRFSGRQFSNSRSEMNVSTLELGDSALYLCASKPPGQETQYFGPGTRLLVL.

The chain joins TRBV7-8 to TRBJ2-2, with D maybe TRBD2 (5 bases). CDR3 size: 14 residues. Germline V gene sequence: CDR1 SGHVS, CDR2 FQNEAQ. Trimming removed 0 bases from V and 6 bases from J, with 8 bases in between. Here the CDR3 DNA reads TGTGCCAGCAGCTTAGCGCCGGGGTCCGGGGAGCTGTTTTTT. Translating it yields CASSLAPGSGELFF.

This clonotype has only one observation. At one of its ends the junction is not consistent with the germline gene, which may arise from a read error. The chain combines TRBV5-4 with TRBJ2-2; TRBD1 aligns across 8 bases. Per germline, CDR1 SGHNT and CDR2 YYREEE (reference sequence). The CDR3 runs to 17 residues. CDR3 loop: CASSLAGQGSNTRELFF. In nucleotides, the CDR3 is TGTGCCAGCAGCTTGGCAGGACAGGGATCGAACACCAGGGAGCTGTTTTTT.

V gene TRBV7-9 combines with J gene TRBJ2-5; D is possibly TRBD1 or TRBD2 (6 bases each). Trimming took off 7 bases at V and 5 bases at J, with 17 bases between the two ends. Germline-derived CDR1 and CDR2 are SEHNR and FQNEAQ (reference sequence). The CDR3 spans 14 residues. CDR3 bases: TGTGCCAGCAAAGCAGGGGAGGTAGTTGAGACCCAGTACTTC. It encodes CASKAGEVVETQYF.

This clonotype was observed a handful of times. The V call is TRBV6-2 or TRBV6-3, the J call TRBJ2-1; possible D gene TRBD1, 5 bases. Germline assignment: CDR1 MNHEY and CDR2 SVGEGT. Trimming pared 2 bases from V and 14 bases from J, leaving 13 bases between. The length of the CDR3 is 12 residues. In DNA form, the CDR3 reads TGTGCCAGCAGTTACGACAGTCTACAAGAGTTCTTC. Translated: CASSYDSLQEFF.

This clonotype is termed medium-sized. CDR3 DNA: TGCAGCGTCGGCGGGGGACAGGGTACAGATACGCAGTATTTT. It translates to CSVGGGQGTDTQYF. The V and J genes are TRBV29-1 and TRBJ2-3; 9 bases match TRBD1. CDR1 SQVTM and CDR2 ANQGSEA come from the germline V gene. V dropped 6 bases and J dropped 3; count of bases not matched to a gene: 7. The CDR3 extends over 14 amino acids.

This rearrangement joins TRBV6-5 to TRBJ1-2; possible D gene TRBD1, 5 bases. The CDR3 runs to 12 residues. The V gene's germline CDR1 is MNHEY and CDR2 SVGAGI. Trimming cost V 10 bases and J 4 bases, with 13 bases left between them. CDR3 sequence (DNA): TGTGCCAACAGACGGGACCGCTATGGCTACACCTTC. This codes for CANRRDRYGYTF.